The 2 T cell receptor beta chains below were found in one sample sequenced in a study of blood T cell repertoires in COVID-19. Libraries were prepared by immunoSEQ multiplex PCR; TCRdb keeps only in-frame clonotypes and omits some of them. The sample has 100,000 or so clones; about 83% are singletons. The sample taken for sequencing was peripheral blood. The receptors shown here come from a man between 70 and 80 years old with active or convalescent COVID-19.

The V and J genes are TRBV6-2 or TRBV6-3 and TRBJ2-7; TRBD2 is a possible D gene (6 bases). The CDR3 extends over 13 amino acids. Germline V CDR1 and CDR2: MNHEY, SVGEGT. The germline V and J ends were trimmed by 6 bases and 3 bases, with 12 bases remaining between them. CDR3 nucleotide sequence: TGTGCCAGCAGCCGCGGGACTGTCTACGAGCAGTACTTC. This encodes CASSRGTVYEQYF.

The rearrangement uses TRBV5-1 and TRBJ1-3; the D gene is possibly TRBD1 (6 bases). The CDR3 runs 15 residues. The germline gives CDR1 SGHRS, CDR2 YFSETQ. Trimming removed 0 bases from V and 1 base from J, with 8 bases in between. Here the CDR3 DNA reads TGCGCCAGCAGCTTGGAGACAGGATCTGGAAACACCATATATTTT. It yields the protein CASSLETGSGNTIYF.